Listed here is a single TCR beta chain. The data are from a study of blood T cell repertoires in COVID-19. The V gene lost 4 bases and the J gene lost 6 bases, with 16 bases spanning the gap. The length of the CDR3 is 14 residues. Germline assignment: CDR1 SGHNT and CDR2 YENEEA. TCRdb's copy holds only in-frame clones and misses some; the assay was immunoSEQ multiplex PCR. The data contain 45,000 to 55,000 clones, less than 95% of them singletons. Sequenced input: peripheral blood. The chain has TRBV11-3 and TRBJ2-7; possible D gene TRBD1, 6 bases. The sequence derives from a woman in her 40s with active COVID-19. The CDR3 DNA reads as TGTGCCAGCAGCTCCATACGTACAGGGAGCGAGCAGTACTTC. As protein: CASSSIRTGSEQYF.